This passage covers 3 T cell receptor beta chains from one sample sequenced in a study of T cells after yellow fever vaccination. TCRdb called the 5' RACE reads again in MiXCR, with one record for every CDR3 protein. The data contain about 180,000 distinct CDR3 sequences, roughly 6.2% of them singletons. The sequenced sample was CD4+ T cells sorted from PBMCs, obtained on the day of the first yellow fever vaccination. These TCRs come from a man aged 18 to 29 who received the YFV17D yellow fever vaccine.

The chain uses TRBV29-1 and TRBJ2-6; 11 nucleotides agree with TRBD2. V lost 5 bases and J lost 3; bases outside the gene matches: 6. The CDR3 has 16 residues. Germline assignment: CDR1 SQVTM and CDR2 ANQGSEA. The CDR3 nucleotides are TGCAGCGTTAATAGCGGGGGGGCCTTTGGGGCCAACGTCCTGACTTTC. The encoded protein is CSVNSGGAFGANVLTF.

This clonotype was observed many times. The genes are TRBV4-1 and TRBJ2-5; either TRBD1 or TRBD2 may fit D (5 bases each). V lost 2 bases and J 2 bases, leaving 15 bases between the germline ends. The CDR3 is 16 residues long. From germline, CDR1 is MGHRA and CDR2 YSYEKL. The CDR3 reads CASSQPLAWGQETQYF. The CDR3 DNA sequence: TGCGCCAGCAGCCAACCCCTAGCCTGGGGGCAAGAGACCCAGTACTTC.

This clonotype appeared many times. This chain joins TRBV4-2 and TRBJ2-7; D assignment may be TRBD1 or TRBD2 (5 bases each). Trimming cost V 3 bases and J 2 bases, with 14 bases left between them. The CDR3 loop spans 15 amino acids. Germline V gives CDR1 LGHNA, CDR2 YNFKEQ. Here the CDR3 DNA reads TGTGCCAGCAGCCAGAAGGAGGACATGGCCTACGAGCAGTACTTC. Translated: CASSQKEDMAYEQYF.